A selection of T cell receptor beta chains follows, all from one sample in a study of shared clonotypes between healthy human individuals. This table comes from immunoSEQ multiplex PCR, and its TCRdb copy is limited to in-frame clones, with some not included. The data show fewer than 2.5 million clones, under 95% seen once. The sequencing input was naive CD4+ T cells from PBMCs. Every receptor here comes from a man between 18 and 29 years old in good health. Some clones in this sample may be carry-over from other donors' samples. CDR3s include the opening cysteine and the closing phenylalanine or tryptophan.

CASSPPLETEAFF | TRBJ1-1 | TRBV28
CASSSGASGYNEQFF | TRBJ2-1 | TRBV6-5
CASIQSPGGTAGNTIYF | TRBJ1-3 | TRBV28
CASSRTLISTDTQYF | TRBJ2-3 | TRBV5-4
CATGTGPLQFF | TRBJ2-1 | TRBV7-9
CASSRDRGSVKVSHEQYF | TRBJ2-7 | TRBV27
CASSLASGRDTQYF | TRBJ2-3 | TRBV7-9
CSAPRMGEQFF | TRBJ2-1 | TRBV20-1
CASSPPRTEQETQYF | TRBJ2-5 | TRBV5-4
CASSYSHRANYGYTF | TRBJ1-2 | TRBV6-5
CASSLRSQETQYF | TRBJ2-5 | TRBV7-3
CSAARGRGSYEQYF | . | TRBV29-1
CASSLAGGYTF | TRBJ1-2 | TRBV28
CASSPRTSGATDTQYF | TRBJ2-3 | TRBV4-2
CASRRTPGQSYEQYF | TRBJ2-7 | TRBV27
CAPRVSSGTHSNQPQHF | TRBJ1-5 | TRBV19
CASSGGSYNEQFF | TRBJ2-1 | TRBV5-8
CASSLMTGRAYNEQFF | TRBJ2-1 | TRBV7-3
CASSDWTGGVAEQYF | TRBJ2-7 | TRBV10-2
CSVGQFEQYF | TRBJ2-7 | TRBV29-1
CASSLFGRDDGNTEAFF | TRBJ1-1 | TRBV5-6
CASSPGQGGEQYF | TRBJ2-7 | TRBV5-1
CASSPSPLSSGNTIYF | TRBJ1-3 | TRBV18
CASSIAAGGPYEQYF | TRBJ2-7 | TRBV19
CASSPQGQWGQPQHF | TRBJ1-5 | TRBV5-8
CASSLWVSDNSPLHF | TRBJ1-6 | TRBV5-1
CASSVRKGKSGHTEAFF | TRBJ1-1 | TRBV27
CASSEGGAPYNEQFF | TRBJ2-1 | TRBV25-1
CASSSPGAQPETQYF | TRBJ2-5 | TRBV28
CASSPARNYGYTF | TRBJ1-2 | TRBV18
CASSQPATVRNEQFF | TRBJ2-1 | TRBV4-1
CASSPSQPSTDTQYF | TRBJ2-3 | TRBV18
CASSLESRADYGYTF | TRBJ1-2 | TRBV5-1
CASIEGCAGMVNEQFF | TRBJ2-1 | TRBV6-8
CASSYIGSRSGANVLTF | TRBJ2-6 | TRBV28
CASSPTRNTEAFF | TRBJ1-1 | TRBV7-3
CASSYGEGGTGELFF | TRBJ2-2 | TRBV6-6
CASSERNRGRAEAFF | TRBJ1-1 | TRBV7-2
CASSPTSGGSYNEQFF | TRBJ2-1 | TRBV4-2
CASSLASGLYNEQFF | TRBJ2-1 | TRBV7-2
CASSLTDNYGYTF | TRBJ1-2 | TRBV28
CASSQGRGSYEQYF | TRBJ2-7 | TRBV4-2
CASSGGTSGEETQYF | TRBJ2-5 | TRBV5-1
CASSLDAGAYNEQFF | TRBJ2-1 | TRBV11-2
CASSTPGRYQDGYTF | TRBJ1-2 | TRBV19
CASSPKGSNQPQHF | TRBJ1-5 | TRBV27
CASSAMWDFGNTIYF | TRBJ1-3 | TRBV9
CASYRLGGSGGYTF | TRBJ1-2 | TRBV6-5
CASSEGAGSSEQYF | TRBJ2-7 | TRBV6-1
CASTFVQQETQYF | TRBJ2-5 | TRBV5-6